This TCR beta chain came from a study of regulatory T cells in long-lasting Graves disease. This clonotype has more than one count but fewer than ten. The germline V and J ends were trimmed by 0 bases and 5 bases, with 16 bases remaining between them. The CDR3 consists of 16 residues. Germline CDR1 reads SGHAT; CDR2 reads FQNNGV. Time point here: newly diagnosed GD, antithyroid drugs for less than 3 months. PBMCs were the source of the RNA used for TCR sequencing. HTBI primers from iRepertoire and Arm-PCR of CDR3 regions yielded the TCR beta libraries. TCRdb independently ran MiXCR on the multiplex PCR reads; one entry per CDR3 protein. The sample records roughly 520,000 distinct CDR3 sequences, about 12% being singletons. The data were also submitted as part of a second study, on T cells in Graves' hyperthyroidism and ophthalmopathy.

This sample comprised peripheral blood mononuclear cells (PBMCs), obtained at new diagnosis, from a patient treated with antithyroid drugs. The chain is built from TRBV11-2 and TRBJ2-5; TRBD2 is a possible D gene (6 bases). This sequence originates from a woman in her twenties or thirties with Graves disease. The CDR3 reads CASSLDGTYGGETQYF. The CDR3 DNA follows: TGTGCCAGCAGCTTAGATGGGACTTATGGGGGGGAGACCCAGTACTTC.